Sequencing of this TCR beta chain was carried out in a study of shared clonotypes between healthy human individuals. Profiled with immunoSEQ multiplex PCR; TCRdb holds only in-frame clones, not every one. The sample gives around 610,000 clones, roughly 96% of which show up once; about 0.11% is in the top ten. The CDR3 totals 16 residues. The germline gives CDR1 MRHNA, CDR2 SNTAGT. Trimming took 0 bases from V and 4 from J, leaving 12 bases between them. Selected positively for CCR7 and CD45RO-negative, naive CD8 cells excluded terminally differentiated effector memory CD45RA+ cells. Material for sequencing was naive CD8+ T cells sorted from blood. The TCR comes from a woman aged 25 to 45 in good health. This chain uses TRBV6-4 with TRBJ2-2; D uncertain. The CDR3 spells CASSDSLVWATGELFF. Here the CDR3 DNA reads TGTGCCAGCAGTGACTCGCTAGTCTGGGCCACCGGGGAGCTGTTTTTT.